This T cell receptor beta chain stems from a study of cytomegalovirus exposure and HLA in healthy donors. About the study: Of a few hundred genotyped donors, roughly 80% clustered with self-reported Caucasian donors.

Turning to this clone: The antigen is not known.

The PCR was carried out with 60 Vbeta primers and 13 Jbeta primers. TCRdb's table, derived via immunoSEQ multiplex PCR, lists solely in-frame clones and lacks some. The top ten clones hold approximately 2.5% of a sample with about 140,000 clones, around 80% of them seen once. The study, taken as a whole, reports: A later analysis found common viral pathogens apparently linked to several of the most significant clusters. Across HLA loci, a later analysis found differing TCR association rates, with DRB1 most and HLA-C fewest. Earlier results showed most TCR beta V segments being productive about 90% or about 30% of the time.

This sequence was found in a man aged 45-65 years in good health and CMV-seronegative. The sequenced sample consisted of PBMCs.

This CDR3 is CASSQDGAGESYEQYF. The CDR3 region has the DNA TGCGCCAGCAGCCAAGACGGGGCGGGAGAGTCCTACGAGCAGTACTTC. The chain has TRBV4-1 and TRBJ2-7; 7 bases fit TRBD2. This CDR3 region has 16 residues. Germline V gene sequence: CDR1 MGHRA, CDR2 YSYEKL. Trimming cost V 0 bases and J 1 base; bases outside gene matches: 6.